This TCR beta chain emerged from a study of blood T cell repertoires in COVID-19. In the study overall: The United States, Italy and Spain supplied acute and convalescent COVID-19 samples. In each case, the material was cDNA or gDNA derived from T cells, B-cell-depleted T cells, or PBMCs.

The CDR3 is made up of 17 amino acids. V lost 8 bases to trimming and J lost 8 bases; unmatched junction nucleotides: 21. Looked up from germline, CDR1 is SEHNR and CDR2 is FQNEAQ (reference sequence). Authors' data handling: Using reference gene primer amplification, nucleated cell counts were estimated. Libraries were prepared by immunoSEQ multiplex PCR; TCRdb keeps only in-frame clonotypes and omits some of them. V and J calls and clone size are given by that table; D and trimming were obtained from the DNA. The profile covers about 94,000 clones, with under 90% appearing a single time and 19% taken by the ten largest.

The chain uses TRBV7-9 and TRBJ1-2; TRBD1 matches at 9 bases. This TCR was sampled from a human donor in a cohort sampled during active COVID-19. Sequenced: peripheral blood. The CDR3 coding sequence is TGTGCCAGCGGCCTCCCCGGGACAGGGAGGGAGCTTGGGGGCTACACCTTC. Protein sequence: CASGLPGTGRELGGYTF. Using reference TRBV7-9 and TRBJ1-2 for the parts outside the CDR3, the full variable domain is DTGVSQNPRHKITKRGQNVTFRCDPISEHNRLYWYRQTLGQGPEFLTYFQNEAQLEKSRLLSDRFSAERPKGSFSTLEIQRTEQGDSAMYLCASGLPGTGRELGGYTFGSGTRLTVV.